This is a list of T cell receptor beta chains from one sample in a study of blood T cell repertoires in COVID-19. TCRdb keeps only in-frame clones here, not all; method: immunoSEQ multiplex PCR. The sample lists some 200,000 clones; around 86% were seen once. The source material was peripheral blood. All receptors derive from a man aged 50 to 60 with acute or convalescent COVID-19. CDR3s include the opening cysteine and the closing phenylalanine or tryptophan. Each record gives: J gene, clone size, D gene, V gene, CDR3 protein, CDR3 DNA. A D gene is named only where the DNA matches it firmly. The size field is filled for only some rows; it gives once, few, many or a size class.

J: TRBJ2-1
size: .
D: TRBD2
V: TRBV28
CDR3: CASSFQRGGYNEQFF
DNA: TGTGCCAGCAGTTTCCAGCGGGGGGGATACAATGAGCAGTTCTTC

J: TRBJ1-5
size: .
D: TRBD1
V: TRBV28
CDR3: CASRGQGRNQPQHF
DNA: TGTGCCAGCAGGGGACAGGGTCGCAACCAGCCCCAGCATTTT

J: TRBJ1-6
size: .
D: TRBD1
V: TRBV10-2
CDR3: CASSGNPGQGPNSPLHF
DNA: TGCGCCAGCAGTGGCAACCCGGGACAGGGGCCTAATTCACCCCTCCACTTT

J: TRBJ1-2
size: .
D: .
V: TRBV13
CDR3: CASSSTVAFNYGYTF
DNA: TGTGCCAGCAGCTCGACAGTAGCTTTTAACTATGGCTACACCTTC

J: TRBJ2-7
size: .
D: .
V: TRBV7-9
CDR3: CASSLVTDYEQYF
DNA: TGTGCCAGCAGCTTAGTCACAGACTACGAGCAGTACTTC

J: TRBJ2-2
size: .
D: TRBD1
V: TRBV2
CDR3: CASSPQGAVGELFF
DNA: TGTGCCAGCAGTCCTCAGGGGGCGGTCGGGGAGCTGTTTTTT

J: TRBJ1-1
size: few
D: .
V: TRBV7-6
CDR3: CASSLMGRGIAFF
DNA: TGTGCCAGCAGCTTAATGGGGCGTGGTATTGCTTTCTTT

J: TRBJ2-3
size: few
D: TRBD2
V: TRBV11-1
CDR3: CASRHGGASNTQYF
DNA: TGTGCCAGCAGGCACGGGGGGGCGTCAAATACGCAGTATTTT

J: TRBJ2-2
size: .
D: TRBD2
V: TRBV5-1
CDR3: CASSLGLASTGELFF
DNA: TGCGCCAGCAGCTTGGGACTAGCGAGTACCGGGGAGCTGTTTTTT

J: TRBJ2-3
size: .
D: TRBD1
V: TRBV5-1
CDR3: CASSQDRGSPDTQYF
DNA: TGCGCCAGCTCCCAGGACAGGGGTTCTCCAGATACGCAGTATTTT

J: TRBJ2-2
size: once
D: .
V: TRBV3-1/TRBV3-2
CDR3: CASSRQNQNTGELFF
DNA: TGTGCCAGCAGTCGACAGAACCAGAACACCGGGGAGCTGTTTTTT

J: TRBJ2-7
size: .
D: .
V: TRBV6-5
CDR3: CASSSLGHAEQYF
DNA: TGTGCCAGCAGTTCCCTGGGCCACGCCGAGCAGTACTTC

J: TRBJ2-1
size: .
D: TRBD1
V: TRBV6-5
CDR3: CASSYGGRGSTNEQFF
DNA: TGTGCCAGCAGTTACGGGGGCAGGGGGAGTACCAATGAGCAGTTCTTC

J: TRBJ1-3
size: .
D: .
V: TRBV5-4
CDR3: CASSLPGDRGNTIYF
DNA: TGTGCCAGCAGCTTGCCAGGCGATCGAGGAAACACCATATATTTT

J: TRBJ1-2
size: .
D: TRBD1
V: TRBV18
CDR3: CASSPPSGQGAVYGYTF
DNA: TGTGCCAGCTCACCACCATCAGGACAGGGGGCAGTCTATGGCTACACCTTC

J: TRBJ2-5
size: .
D: .
V: TRBV3-1/TRBV3-2
CDR3: CASRPYDRKETQYF
DNA: TGTGCCAGCAGACCTTATGACAGAAAAGAGACCCAGTACTTC

J: TRBJ1-2
size: .
D: TRBD1
V: TRBV5-1
CDR3: CASSLEGTGGRGYTF
DNA: TGCGCCAGCAGCTTGGAGGGGACAGGGGGTCGGGGCTACACCTTC

J: TRBJ1-2
size: .
D: TRBD1
V: TRBV5-4
CDR3: CASSLVNRGIDGYTF
DNA: TGTGCCAGCAGCTTGGTGAACAGGGGGATAGATGGCTACACCTTC

J: TRBJ1-2
size: few
D: .
V: TRBV3-1/TRBV3-2
CDR3: CASSPPGGRGGYTF
DNA: TGTGCCAGCAGCCCTCCGGGGGGGCGCGGGGGCTACACCTTC

J: TRBJ1-6
size: .
D: TRBD1
V: TRBV10-2
CDR3: CASSDSPQGARDNSPLHF
DNA: TGCGCCAGCAGTGACTCCCCACAGGGGGCGCGGGATAATTCACCCCTCCACTTT